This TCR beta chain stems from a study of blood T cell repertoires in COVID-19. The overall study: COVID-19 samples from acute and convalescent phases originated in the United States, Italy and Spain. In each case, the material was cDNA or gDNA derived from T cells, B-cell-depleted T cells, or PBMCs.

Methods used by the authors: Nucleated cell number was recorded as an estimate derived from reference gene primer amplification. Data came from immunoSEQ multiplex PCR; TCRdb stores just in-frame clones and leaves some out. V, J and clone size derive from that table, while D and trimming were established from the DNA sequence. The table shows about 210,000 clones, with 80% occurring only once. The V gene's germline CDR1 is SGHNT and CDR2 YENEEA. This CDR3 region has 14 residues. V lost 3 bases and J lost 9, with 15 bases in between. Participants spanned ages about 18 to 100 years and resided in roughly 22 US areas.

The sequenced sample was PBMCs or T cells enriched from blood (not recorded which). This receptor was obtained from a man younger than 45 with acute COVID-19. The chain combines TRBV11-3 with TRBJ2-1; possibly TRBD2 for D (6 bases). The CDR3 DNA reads TGTGCCAGCAGCTTCGGAGGGGCAGTTGGTGAGCAGTTCTTC. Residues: CASSFGGAVGEQFF. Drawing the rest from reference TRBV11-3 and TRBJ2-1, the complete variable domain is EAGVVQSPRYKIIEKKQPVAFWCNPISGHNTLYWYLQNLGQGPELLIRYENEEAVDDSQLPKDRFSAERLKGVDSTLKIQPAELGDSAVYLCASSFGGAVGEQFFGPGTRLTVL.